The entry that follows covers one T cell receptor (beta chain) sequence. What it binds is unknown. The entry originates in a study of T cells expressing NK-cell markers. Turning to the study itself: Seven of the eight sequenced donors were HCMV-seropositive; one was seronegative.

General observations from the study: One observes that, in a handful of donors, these clonotypes were also the leading ones within the CD3+CD56-NKG2C+ fraction.

The authors generated TCR beta cDNA through 5'RACE template switching with UMIs. TCRdb reprocessed the 5' RACE reads, with one entry per CDR3 protein and no DNA. The listing contains about 150,000 distinct CDR3 sequences. From germline, CDR1 is KGHDR and CDR2 SFDVKD. The CDR3 sequence is 14 residues long. The chain joins TRBV24-1 to TRBJ2-7; TCRdb outputs TRBD1, but without DNA this stays unchecked. This TCR was recovered from a woman aged 45-65 years in good health. The sequencing input was blood T cells: a sorted CD56 or NKG2C T cell subset, CD4+ or CD8+ T cells, or bulk PBMC T cells (not recorded which). CDR3 in amino acids: CATSDSGQGYEQYF.